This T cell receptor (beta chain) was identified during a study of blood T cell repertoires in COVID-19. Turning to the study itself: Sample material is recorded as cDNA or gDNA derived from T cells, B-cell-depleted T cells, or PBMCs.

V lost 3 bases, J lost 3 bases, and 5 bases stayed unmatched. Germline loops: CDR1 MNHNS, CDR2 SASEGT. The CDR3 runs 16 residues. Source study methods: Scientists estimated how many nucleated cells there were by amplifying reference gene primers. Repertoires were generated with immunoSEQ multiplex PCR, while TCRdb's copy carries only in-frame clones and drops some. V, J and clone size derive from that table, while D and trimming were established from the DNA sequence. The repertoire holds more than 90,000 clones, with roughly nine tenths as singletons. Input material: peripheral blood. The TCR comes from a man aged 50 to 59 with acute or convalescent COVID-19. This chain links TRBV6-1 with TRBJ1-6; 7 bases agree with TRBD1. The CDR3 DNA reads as TGTGCCAGCAGTGATACTGGGACAGTCTATAATTCACCCCTCCACTTT. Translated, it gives CASSDTGTVYNSPLHF.